This entry is about one T cell receptor beta chain. Its target is not known. The data belong to a study of T cell responses to AZD1222 COVID-19 vaccine. Across the whole study: Second-dose groups at about 4 or about 12 weeks were pooled. Whole-study findings and limits: Vaccine-associated CD4 TCRs spanned spike, dominant at 160-218 and 743-854. White British people made up most donors, females outnumbered males, and clonal diversity was possibly underestimated.

V shed 4 bases and J shed 5 bases, with 14 bases lying between them. This CDR3 has 14 residues. Looked up from germline, CDR1 is LNHDA and CDR2 is SQIVND (reference sequence). The table came from immunoSEQ multiplex PCR; TCRdb's copy has only in-frame clones and leaves some out. This table holds about 97,000 clones, about 86% found once. The sequence came from an adult in good health. This sample comprised peripheral blood, obtained on day 0 of AZD1222 vaccination. V is TRBV19 and J is TRBJ1-1; D remains unclear. The CDR3 DNA follows: TGTGCCAGTAGTAGAACCGCGGGGAGAACTGAAGCTTTCTTT. This encodes CASSRTAGRTEAFF.